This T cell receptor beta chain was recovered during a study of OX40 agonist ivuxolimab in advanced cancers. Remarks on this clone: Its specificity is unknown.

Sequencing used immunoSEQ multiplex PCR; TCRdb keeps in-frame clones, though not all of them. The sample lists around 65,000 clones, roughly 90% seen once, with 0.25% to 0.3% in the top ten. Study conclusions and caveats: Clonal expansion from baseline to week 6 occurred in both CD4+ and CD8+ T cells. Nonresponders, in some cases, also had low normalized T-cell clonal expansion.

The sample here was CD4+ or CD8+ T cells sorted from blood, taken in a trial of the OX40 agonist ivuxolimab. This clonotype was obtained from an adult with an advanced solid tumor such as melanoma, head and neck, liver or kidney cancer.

The CDR3 DNA follows: TGTGCCAGCAGCTTGGTAGTTGAGACCCAGTACTTC. Translating it yields CASSLVVETQYF. The chain uses TRBV7-2 and TRBJ2-5, with D uncertain. Germline assignment: CDR1 SGHTA and CDR2 FQGNSA. This CDR3 is built from 12 residues. V lost 3 bases and J lost 5, with 7 bases in between.